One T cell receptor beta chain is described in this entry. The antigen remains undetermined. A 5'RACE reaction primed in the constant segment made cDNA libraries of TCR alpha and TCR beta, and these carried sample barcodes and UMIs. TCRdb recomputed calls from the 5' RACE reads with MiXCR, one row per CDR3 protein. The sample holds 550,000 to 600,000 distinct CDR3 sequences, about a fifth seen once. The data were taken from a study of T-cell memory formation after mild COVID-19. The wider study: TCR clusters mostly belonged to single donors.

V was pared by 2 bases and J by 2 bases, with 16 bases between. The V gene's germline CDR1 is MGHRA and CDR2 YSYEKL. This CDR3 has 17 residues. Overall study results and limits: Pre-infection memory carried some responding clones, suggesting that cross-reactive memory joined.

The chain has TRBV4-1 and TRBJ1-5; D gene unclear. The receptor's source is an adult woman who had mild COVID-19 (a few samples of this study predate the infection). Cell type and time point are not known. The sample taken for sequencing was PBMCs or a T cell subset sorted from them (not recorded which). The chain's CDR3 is CASSQTPYKGGNQPQHF. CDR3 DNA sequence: TGCGCCAGCAGCCAAACCCCATACAAGGGAGGCAATCAGCCCCAGCATTTT.